Each of the 27 T cell receptor beta chains below was sequenced from the same sample in a study of blood T cell repertoires in COVID-19 (TCRdb year 2020). Libraries were made using the immunoSEQ multiplex PCR assay. TCRdb stores this immuneACCESS table with in-frame sequences only. Part of the clones is absent; in the studies checked, under half of the shortfall reflects unresolved V genes, and no reason is known for the rest. Here the sample has 300,000 to 350,000 clones; approximately 89% occur a single time. The ten largest make up less than 3.5% of the sample. Sequenced: peripheral blood. These receptors were obtained from a woman between 18 and 30 years old who had recovered from COVID-19.

The gene calls are TRBV6-5 and TRBJ2-5; TRBD1 is a possible D gene (5 bases). Trimming stripped 2 bases from V and 2 bases from J, with 9 bases between. This CDR3 spans 14 amino acids. Per germline, CDR1 MNHEY and CDR2 SVGAGI. The CDR3 region is CASSYGGQQETQYF. CDR3 DNA sequence: TGTGCCAGCAGTTACGGCGGACAACAAGAGACCCAGTACTTC.

The rearrangement uses TRBV13 and TRBJ1-1; D may be TRBD1 (6 bases). The V end was cut by 1 base, the J end by 10 bases, with 10 bases between. The CDR3 consists of 12 residues. The germline gives CDR1 PRHDT, CDR2 FYEKMQ (reference sequence). The CDR3, as DNA: TGTGCCAGCAGCTTAGCTAGGGGGGGAGCTTTCTTT. It encodes CASSLARGGAFF.

The rearrangement links TRBV6-5 to TRBJ1-1; D might be TRBD1 (5 bases). Germline lookup yields CDR1 MNHEY and CDR2 SVGAGI. The V and J ends lost 6 bases and 4 bases respectively, with 15 bases between them. The CDR3 is made up of 14 amino acids. CDR3 residues: CASSRGSEVTEAFF. CDR3 coding DNA: TGTGCCAGCAGCCGGGGGTCGGAAGTCACTGAAGCTTTCTTT.

The chain has TRBV7-2 and TRBJ2-4; D ambiguous. Trimming shortened V by 2 bases and J by 2 bases, and 16 bases separated the two germline ends. Looked up from germline, CDR1 is SGHTA and CDR2 is FQGNSA. The CDR3 is 17 amino acids. CDR3 residues: CASSLYVASGSKNIQYF. The DNA for the CDR3 is TGTGCCAGCAGCTTATACGTAGCAAGTGGCTCCAAAAACATTCAGTACTTC.

This chain links TRBV7-9 with TRBJ2-1, with D perhaps TRBD2 (5 bases). The CDR3 loop spans 12 amino acids. Germline V gene data show CDR1 as SEHNR and CDR2 as FQNEAQ (reference sequence). The V and J ends lost 5 bases and 10 bases respectively, with 12 bases between them. CDR3 nucleotide sequence: TGTGCCAGCAGCCGGAGTTGGGAGGAGCAGTTCTTC. Protein product: CASSRSWEEQFF. Using reference TRBV7-9 and TRBJ2-1 for the parts outside the CDR3, the full variable domain is DTGVSQNPRHKITKRGQNVTFRCDPISEHNRLYWYRQTLGQGPEFLTYFQNEAQLEKSRLLSDRFSAERPKGSFSTLEIQRTEQGDSAMYLCASSRSWEEQFFGPGTRLTVL.

The V gene is TRBV29-1, the J gene TRBJ2-3; the D gene is possibly TRBD2 (6 bases). Germline V lookup: CDR1 SQVTM, CDR2 ANQGSEA. Trimming shortened V by 6 bases and J by 2 bases, and 12 bases separated the two germline ends. The CDR3 loop spans 13 amino acids. This CDR3 reads CSVSGRDTDTQYF. The DNA of the CDR3 is TGCAGCGTCTCGGGGCGGGACACAGATACGCAGTATTTT.

The chain links TRBV4-3 to TRBJ1-3, with 10 bases that match TRBD1. With 3 bases clipped from V and 4 bases from J, the junction kept 3 bases outside the gene matches. This CDR3 region has 15 residues. The V gene's germline CDR1 is LGHNA and CDR2 YSLEER. The CDR3 protein is CASSQGQGWGNTIYF. CDR3 nucleotide sequence: TGCGCCAGCAGCCAGGGACAGGGGTGGGGAAACACCATATATTTT.

The chain is built from TRBV4-3 and TRBJ2-6; 11 positions agree with TRBD1. Trimming cost V 3 bases and J 4 bases; bases outside gene matches: 8. This CDR3 comprises 18 residues. CDR1 and CDR2 from the germline V gene are LGHNA and YSLEER. CDR3 residues: CASSQTGTGGSGANVLTF. As DNA, the CDR3 is TGCGCCAGCAGCCAGACCGGGACAGGGGGATCCGGGGCCAACGTCCTGACTTTC.

This sequence joins TRBV19 and TRBJ2-1, with TRBD1 matching over 10 bases. Germline assignment: CDR1 LNHDA and CDR2 SQIVND (reference sequence). CDR3 length: 18 amino acids. V gave up 5 bases and J gave up 2 bases; unmatched junction bases: 12. The CDR3 here is CASSGKTGGSPTYNEQFF. The CDR3 bases are TGTGCCAGTAGTGGGAAGACAGGGGGCTCGCCGACCTACAATGAGCAGTTCTTC.

The CDR3 reads CASSFRTGDEAFF. CDR3 nucleotide sequence: TGTGCCAGCAGTTTTAGGACAGGGGATGAAGCTTTCTTT. The V and J genes are TRBV12-3 or TRBV12-4 and TRBJ1-1, with 9 positions matching TRBD1. This CDR3 region has 13 residues. V lost 3 bases and J lost 7; bases outside the gene matches: 3.

The genes are TRBV9 and TRBJ2-1, with 7 bases identical to TRBD2. CDR3 size: 13 residues. Germline values: CDR1 SGDLS, CDR2 YYNGEE. The trim removed 2 bases at V and 8 bases at J, leaving 4 bases unmatched. The CDR3: CASSVTSFYEQFF. Here the CDR3 DNA reads TGTGCCAGCAGCGTGACTAGCTTCTATGAGCAGTTCTTC.

A single count supports this clone. V is TRBV9 and J is TRBJ2-1; TRBD2 matches at 9 bases. Germline trimming cut 0 bases from V and 2 bases from J; bases unmatched to any gene: 21. The CDR3 consists of 22 residues. In germline, CDR1 is SGDLS, CDR2 YYNGEE. CDR3 loop: CASSVEGRLDSGSWMAYNEQFF. The CDR3 DNA sequence: TGTGCCAGCAGCGTAGAGGGACGACTAGATAGCGGGAGCTGGATGGCCTACAATGAGCAGTTCTTC.

The chain links TRBV19 to TRBJ2-1, with 11 bases lining up with TRBD1. The trim removed 5 bases at V and 3 bases at J, leaving 3 bases unmatched. Germline-derived CDR1 and CDR2 are LNHDA and SQIVND (reference sequence). The CDR3 contains 15 residues. CDR3 loop: CASSGGQGVYNEQFF. The CDR3 DNA is TGTGCCAGTAGTGGGGGACAGGGGGTCTACAATGAGCAGTTCTTC.

The chain carries TRBV19 and TRBJ1-1, with unresolved D. V was pared by 3 bases and J by 7 bases, with 6 bases between. CDR1 LNHDA and CDR2 SQIVND come from the germline V gene (reference sequence). This CDR3 region has 11 residues. The CDR3 reads CASSIFSEAFF. CDR3 nucleotides: TGTGCCAGTAGTATTTTCAGTGAAGCTTTCTTT.

The chain joins TRBV29-1 to TRBJ1-2, with D hard to call. The CDR3 covers 14 residues. The ends were cut back, 4 bases at V and 2 bases at J, with 14 bases in the middle. CDR1 is SQVTM, CDR2 ANQGSEA, per germline. The CDR3 here is CSVVSQTINYGYTF. The CDR3 bases are TGCAGCGTTGTATCTCAGACAATCAACTATGGCTACACCTTC.

The V call is TRBV18, the J call TRBJ2-1; 11 nucleotides line up with TRBD2. Germline trimming cut 3 bases from V and 5 bases from J; bases unmatched to any gene: 3. Germline-derived CDR1 and CDR2 are KGHSH and LQKENI. This CDR3 spans 15 amino acids. The CDR3 sequence: CASSPYSGRDNEQFF. CDR3 sequence (DNA): TGTGCCAGCTCACCGTATAGCGGGAGGGACAATGAGCAGTTCTTC.

The chain couples TRBV9 to TRBJ2-3; TRBD2 matches 10 bases. Germline CDR1 SGDLS, CDR2 YYNGEE. The CDR3 totals 15 residues. After removal of 3 bases from V and 4 bases from J, the junction contained 5 bases not matched to a gene. The CDR3 DNA follows: TGTGCCAGCAGCGCTAGCGGGAGCGGTGCAGATACGCAGTATTTT. This translates into CASSASGSGADTQYF.

The chain has TRBV6-2 or TRBV6-3 and TRBJ2-3, with D unclear. Germline V gene sequence: CDR1 MNHEY, CDR2 SVGEGT. The CDR3 sequence is 12 residues long. V shed 2 bases and J shed 5 bases, with 5 bases lying between them. The CDR3 protein is CASSYAGDTQYF. CDR3 nucleotide sequence: TGTGCCAGCAGTTACGCCGGAGATACGCAGTATTTT.

This clone was found once. The J gene is TRBJ2-5, the V gene TRBV5-8, with TRBD1 matching 8 bases. The germline V gene has CDR1 SGHTS and CDR2 YDEGEE. V was pared by 5 bases and J by 2 bases, with 5 bases of the junction left unmatched. The CDR3 contains 14 residues. The CDR3 is CASSSGQGQETQYF. CDR3 bases: TGTGCCAGCAGTTCCGGACAGGGACAAGAGACCCAGTACTTC. The complete variable domain, with remaining parts taken from reference TRBV5-8 and TRBJ2-5, reads EAGVTQSPTHLIKTRGQQATLRCSPISGHTSVYWYQQALGLGLQFLLWYDEGEERNRGNFPPRFSGRQFPNYSSELNVNALELEDSALYLCASSSGQGQETQYFGPGTRLLVL.

This clone was counted once. The CDR3 DNA sequence: TGCGCCAGCAGCTTGTCCCCGGGACAGCCGGGGTATGGCTACACCTTC. Translation: CASSLSPGQPGYGYTF. V gene TRBV5-1 combines with J gene TRBJ1-2; 7 bases fit TRBD1. The germline CDR1 and CDR2 sequences are SGHRS and YFSETQ. Losses at the gene ends were 1 base for V and 5 bases for J; bases not matched to a gene: 11. CDR3 length equals 16 residues.

The chain has TRBV27 and TRBJ2-3; D perhaps matches TRBD2 (5 bases). The V and J ends lost 3 bases and 2 bases respectively, with 12 bases between them. The germline CDR1 and CDR2 sequences are MNHEY and SMNVEV (reference sequence). The CDR3 runs to 15 residues. As DNA, the CDR3 is TGTGCCAGCAGTTTGGCACTAGGGCCCACAGATACGCAGTATTTT. The encoded protein is CASSLALGPTDTQYF.

The chain recombines TRBV11-3 with TRBJ1-2; 8 bases fit TRBD1. The CDR3 consists of 16 residues. The ends lost 1 base at V and 6 bases at J; junction bases unmatched: 10. The germline CDR1 and CDR2 sequences are SGHNT and YENEEA. This CDR3 reads CASSLVSYGQGDGYTF. CDR3 DNA sequence: TGTGCCAGCAGCTTAGTCTCCTATGGACAGGGCGATGGCTACACCTTC.

This clone has only one observation. V usage is TRBV5-4 and J usage is TRBJ1-3; no clear D gene. The CDR3 has 15 residues. Germline-derived CDR1 and CDR2 are SGHNT and YYREEE (reference sequence). V lost 2 bases and J 4 bases, leaving 13 bases between the germline ends. The CDR3 region is CASSLGLANGNTIYF. The DNA for the CDR3 is TGTGCCAGCAGCTTAGGACTGGCGAACGGAAACACCATATATTTT.

A word on this clone: Other DNA sequences from this sample encode an identical CDR3 as well. V and J are TRBV9 and TRBJ2-3; 7 bases map to TRBD2. Germline V gene sequence: CDR1 SGDLS, CDR2 YYNGEE. The CDR3 length is 14 residues. Trimming removed 2 bases from V and 6 bases from J; junction bases left unmatched: 6. CDR3 loop: CASSVTSAGDTQYF. The CDR3 DNA reads TGTGCCAGCAGCGTCACTAGCGCAGGGGATACGCAGTATTTT.

The CDR3 region has the DNA TGTGCCAGCAGAGCCGGGACTAGCGTTTTTAATGAGCAGTTCTTC. Translated: CASRAGTSVFNEQFF. The chain carries TRBV6-5 and TRBJ2-1, with 10 bases that match TRBD2. The CDR3 contains 15 residues. V trimming: 6 bases; J trimming: 7 bases; junction bases outside the gene matches: 9. Germline V gives CDR1 MNHEY, CDR2 SVGAGI.

The rearrangement uses TRBV28 and TRBJ1-2, with no clear D. The V and J ends lost 2 bases and 4 bases respectively, with 11 bases between them. The germline CDR1 and CDR2 sequences are MDHEN and SYDVKM. The CDR3 length is 14 residues. CDR3 in DNA: TGTGCCAGCAGTTTAGGAGGGAAGTTCTATGGCTACACCTTC. Amino acid sequence: CASSLGGKFYGYTF.

The V gene is TRBV12-3 or TRBV12-4, the J gene TRBJ1-1; D not resolved. The CDR3 has 13 amino acids. Trimming took off 3 bases at V and 0 bases at J, with 5 bases between the two ends. In DNA, the CDR3 is TGTGCCAGCAGTTTGAGATTGAACACTGAAGCTTTCTTT. This encodes CASSLRLNTEAFF.